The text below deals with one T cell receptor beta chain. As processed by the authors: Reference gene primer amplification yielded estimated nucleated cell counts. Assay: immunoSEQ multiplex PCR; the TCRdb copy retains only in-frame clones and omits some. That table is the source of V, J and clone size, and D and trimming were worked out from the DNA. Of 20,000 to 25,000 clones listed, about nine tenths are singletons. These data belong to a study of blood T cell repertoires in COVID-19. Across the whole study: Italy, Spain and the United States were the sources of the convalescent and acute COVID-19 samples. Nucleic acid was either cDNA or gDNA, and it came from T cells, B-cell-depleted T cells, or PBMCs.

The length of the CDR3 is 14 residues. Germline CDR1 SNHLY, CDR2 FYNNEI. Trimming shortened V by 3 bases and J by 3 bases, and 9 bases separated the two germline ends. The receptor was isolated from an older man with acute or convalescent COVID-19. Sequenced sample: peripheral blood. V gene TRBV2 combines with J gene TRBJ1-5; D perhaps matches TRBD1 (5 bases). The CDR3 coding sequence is TGTGCCAGCAGTGAGACAGCTTCCAATCAGCCCCAGCATTTT. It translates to CASSETASNQPQHF.